This is a list of T cell receptor beta chains from one sample in a study of OX40 agonist ivuxolimab in advanced cancers. TCRdb's copy holds only in-frame clones and misses some; the assay was immunoSEQ multiplex PCR. The data show tens of thousands of clones, roughly 86% seen once. The sample consisted of CD4+ or CD8+ T cells sorted from blood, taken in a trial of the OX40 agonist ivuxolimab. These receptors were obtained from an adult with an advanced solid tumor such as melanoma, head and neck, liver or kidney cancer. The CDR3 runs from the conserved cysteine through the conserved F or W. D genes are given only for firm matches. The size entry is marked missing in some rows and otherwise reads once, few, many or a size class.

J: TRBJ2-4
V: TRBV28
size: NA
D: NA
length: 16
CDR3: CASTHLWREIRNIQYF
DNA: TGTGCCAGCACCCATTTATGGAGGGAAATTAGGAACATTCAGTACTTC

J: TRBJ2-5
V: TRBV6-1
size: NA
D: NA
length: 20
CDR3: CASSERPLPGRGRDQETQYF
DNA: TGTGCCAGCAGTGAAAGGCCCCTCCCCGGGCGGGGTAGGGACCAAGAGACCCAGTACTTC

J: TRBJ2-2
V: TRBV5-4
size: few
D: NA
length: 14
CDR3: CASRTGANTGELFF
DNA: TGTGCCAGCAGAACAGGAGCGAACACCGGGGAGCTGTTTTTT

J: TRBJ1-3
V: TRBV28
size: NA
D: NA
length: 15
CDR3: CASTRSPPSGNTIYF
DNA: TGTGCCAGCACCCGATCACCCCCCTCTGGAAACACCATATATTTT

J: TRBJ1-1
V: TRBV7-9
size: NA
D: TRBD1
length: 14
CDR3: CASSFQGGLTEAFF
DNA: TGTGCCAGCAGCTTTCAGGGGGGTCTGACTGAAGCTTTCTTT

J: TRBJ2-3
V: TRBV11-2
size: NA
D: NA
length: 13
CDR3: CASTPQGTDTQYF
DNA: TGTGCCAGCACCCCGCAGGGCACAGATACGCAGTATTTT

J: TRBJ2-1
V: TRBV6-4
size: few
D: TRBD2
length: 15
CDR3: CASSPGLAVRNEQFF
DNA: TGTGCCAGCAGTCCGGGACTAGCTGTGCGGAATGAGCAGTTCTTC

J: TRBJ2-3
V: TRBV30
size: NA
D: NA
length: 12
CDR3: CAWTTGPYTQYF
DNA: TGTGCCTGGACCACGGGCCCCTATACGCAGTATTTT

J: TRBJ1-2
V: TRBV4-3
size: NA
D: NA
length: 16
CDR3: CASSQEKEWTVYGYTF
DNA: TGCGCCAGCAGCCAAGAAAAGGAGTGGACGGTCTATGGCTACACCTTC

J: TRBJ2-5
V: TRBV5-4
size: NA
D: NA
length: 14
CDR3: CASSLGPSEGTQYF
DNA: TGTGCCAGCAGCTTGGGTCCATCGGAGGGGACCCAGTACTTC

J: TRBJ1-3
V: TRBV25-1
size: NA
D: NA
length: 15
CDR3: CASSGSGFPGNTIYF
DNA: TGTGCCAGCAGTGGATCGGGGTTCCCGGGAAACACCATATATTTT

J: TRBJ1-1
V: TRBV2
size: NA
D: TRBD1
length: 11
CDR3: CASGRDRGAFF
DNA: TGTGCCAGCGGAAGGGACAGGGGAGCTTTCTTT

J: TRBJ2-6
V: TRBV18
size: NA
D: TRBD2
length: 17
CDR3: CASSPEVSGVGANVLTF
DNA: TGTGCCAGCTCACCAGAGGTTAGCGGGGTTGGGGCCAACGTCCTGACTTTC

J: TRBJ1-5
V: TRBV28
size: NA
D: NA
length: 15
CDR3: CASSLPGAENQPQHF
DNA: TGTGCCAGCAGTTTACCGGGGGCGGAAAATCAGCCCCAGCATTTT

J: TRBJ2-5
V: TRBV28
size: NA
D: TRBD2
length: 18
CDR3: CASSLSGGPSFAQETQYF
DNA: TGTGCCAGCAGTCTTAGCGGGGGGCCCTCCTTCGCACAAGAGACCCAGTACTTC

J: TRBJ2-1
V: TRBV4-1
size: NA
D: TRBD1
length: 17
CDR3: CASSQVKGQGESNEQFF
DNA: TGCGCCAGCAGCCAAGTTAAGGGACAGGGAGAATCCAATGAGCAGTTCTTC

J: TRBJ2-1
V: TRBV7-2
size: NA
D: TRBD1
length: 16
CDR3: CASSSNRDRGSNEQFF
DNA: TGTGCCAGCAGTTCGAACCGGGACAGGGGAAGCAATGAGCAGTTCTTC

J: TRBJ1-6
V: TRBV7-2
size: NA
D: TRBD1
length: 16
CDR3: CASSPQAGGVDSPLHF
DNA: TGTGCCAGCAGCCCCCAGGCAGGGGGTGTGGATTCACCCCTCCACTTT

J: TRBJ1-2
V: TRBV4-2
size: NA
D: NA
length: 17
CDR3: CASSQVKQELPLWGYTF
DNA: TGTGCCAGCAGCCAAGTTAAACAGGAGCTACCCCTATGGGGCTACACCTTC

J: TRBJ1-1
V: TRBV7-3
size: NA
D: NA
length: 15
CDR3: CASSLWGGRNTEAFF
DNA: TGTGCCAGCAGCTTATGGGGGGGCCGGAACACTGAAGCTTTCTTT

J: TRBJ1-1
V: TRBV10-3
size: few
D: NA
length: 15
CDR3: CAISLVQGVNTEAFF
DNA: TGTGCCATCAGTTTAGTACAGGGTGTGAACACTGAAGCTTTCTTT

J: TRBJ2-1
V: TRBV14
size: once
D: TRBD1
length: 14
CDR3: CASSHGQEYNEQFF
DNA: TGTGCCAGCAGCCATGGACAGGAATACAATGAGCAGTTCTTC

J: TRBJ2-1
V: TRBV6-6
size: NA
D: TRBD1
length: 16
CDR3: CASSVRDRGSYNEQFF
DNA: TGTGCCAGCAGTGTCCGGGACAGGGGCTCCTACAATGAGCAGTTCTTC